This is a list of T cell receptor beta chains from one sample in a study of shared clonotypes between healthy human individuals. TCRdb's copy holds only in-frame clones and misses some; the assay was immunoSEQ multiplex PCR. The sample records approximately 2.5 million clones, 90% to 95% being singletons. Source material: naive CD4+ T cells from PBMCs. These receptors all come from a young man in good health. Some clones in this sample may be carry-over from other donors' samples. Both conserved end residues are part of each CDR3. A D gene is named only where the DNA matches it firmly. The size of a clone is reported for some rows only, either as once, few or many, or as a class for expanded clones.

cdr3_length j_call clone_size d_call v_call cdr3_nt cdr3_aa
15 TRBJ2-1 NA NA TRBV10-3 TGTGCCATCAGTGTGAGGGGGGGTTCCCCAAATGAGCAGTTCTTC CAISVRGGSPNEQFF
14 TRBJ2-5 once TRBD1 TRBV27 TGTGCCAGCAGTTTCCAGGGGGCGGGAGAGACCCAGTACTTC CASSFQGAGETQYF
13 TRBJ2-7 NA TRBD2 TRBV10-3 TGTGCTCACCGGAGCGGGGTTACCTACGAGCAGTACTTC CAHRSGVTYEQYF
11 TRBJ2-7 NA NA TRBV6-5 TGTGCCAGCAGTTACGGCCCAGAGCAGTACTTC CASSYGPEQYF
14 TRBJ1-2 NA TRBD1 TRBV6-1 TGTGCCAGCAGTTTAGTGGACAGGGCGATTGGCTACACCTTC CASSLVDRAIGYTF
13 TRBJ2-5 NA TRBD2 TRBV7-2 TGTGCCAGCAGCCCCGGACTAGTGGAGACCCAGTACTTC CASSPGLVETQYF
14 TRBJ2-3 NA NA TRBV5-1 TGCGCCAGCAGCTTTAACTATGACACAGATACGCAGTATTTT CASSFNYDTDTQYF
13 TRBJ1-1 NA NA TRBV6-5 TGTGCCAGCATTAAGGGCGAGAACACTGAAGCTTTCTTT CASIKGENTEAFF
13 TRBJ1-2 NA NA TRBV25-1 TGTGCCAGCAGGCAGGGACCGAATTATGGCTACACCTTC CASRQGPNYGYTF
14 TRBJ2-6 NA NA TRBV9 TGTGCCAGCAATCGGACCTCTGGGGCCAACGTCCTGACTTTC CASNRTSGANVLTF
18 TRBJ2-3 NA NA TRBV6-1 TGTGCCAGCAGTGAAAAGTATTGGGCTAGCGAGCGCACAGATACGCAGTATTTT CASSEKYWASERTDTQYF
11 TRBJ1-1 NA NA TRBV7-9 TGTGCCAGCGCGACTGGCGGCGAAGCTTTCTTT CASATGGEAFF
17 TRBJ1-5 once NA TRBV6-1 TGTGCCAGCAGTGAAATCGACAGGCTGGATAGCAATCAGCCCCAGCATTTT CASSEIDRLDSNQPQHF
16 TRBJ2-2 NA NA TRBV6-5 TGTGCCAGCAGTTACTCCCCAGGGTCCCACACCGGGGAGCTGTTTTTT CASSYSPGSHTGELFF
15 TRBJ2-1 NA TRBD2 TRBV19 TGTGCCAGTAGTCAACTAGCGGGGGGCTACAATGAGCAGTTCTTC CASSQLAGGYNEQFF
11 TRBJ1-4 NA NA TRBV6-1 TGTGCCAGCAGTGACGGGTTGGCACTGTTTTTT CASSDGLALFF
12 TRBJ2-7 NA NA TRBV11-2 TGTGCCAGCACGGACGATTTCTACGAGCAGTACTTC CASTDDFYEQYF
13 TRBJ1-1 NA NA TRBV6-6 TGTGCCAGCAGTTACCGTGTGAACACTGAAGCTTTCTTT CASSYRVNTEAFF
16 TRBJ2-7 NA NA TRBV19 TGTGCCAGCCACCTCAGGGGCAGCAGTAGCGGCTCCGAGCAGTACTTC CASHLRGSSSGSEQYF
17 TRBJ1-2 once NA TRBV22-1 TGTCCTGGGGTCGTTCGGAGGCCGCGTATCTATTCCTATGGCTACACCTTC CPGVVRRPRIYSYGYTF
15 TRBJ2-7 NA NA TRBV5-1 TGCGCCAGCAGCTTGGCTACAGGGAGTCCCTACGAGCAGTACTTC CASSLATGSPYEQYF
14 TRBJ1-1 NA NA TRBV5-1 TGCGCCAGCAGCAGGACGGGGGGAAACACTGAAGCTTTCTTT CASSRTGGNTEAFF
14 TRBJ2-3 NA NA TRBV7-9 TGTGCCTACACTCATCGGGGCCGCACAGATACGCAGTATTTT CAYTHRGRTDTQYF
16 TRBJ2-2 NA TRBD2 TRBV11-2 TGTGCCAGCAGCTTTGGACTAGCTGAGAACACCGGGGAGCTGTTTTTT CASSFGLAENTGELFF
14 TRBJ2-2 NA TRBD1 TRBV29-1 TGCAGCGTTGTGACAGGGACGAACACCGGGGAGCTGTTTTTT CSVVTGTNTGELFF
14 TRBJ1-1 NA NA TRBV21-1 TGTGCCAGCAGCTCCCACAGGAGCAACACTGAAGCTTTCTTT CASSSHRSNTEAFF
14 TRBJ1-3 once NA TRBV9 TGTGCCAGCAGCGTAGGTCCAGCTGGAAACACCATATATTTT CASSVGPAGNTIYF
18 TRBJ2-7 once NA TRBV6-1 TGTGCCAGCAGTGAAGTTTCAGGGGCCCGGATAACCCTCTACGAGCAGTACTTC CASSEVSGARITLYEQYF
14 TRBJ2-2 NA NA TRBV4-2 TGTGCCAGCTCCGTGCGACTGGGTTCCGGGGAGCTGTTTTTT CASSVRLGSGELFF
17 TRBJ1-5 NA NA TRBV7-2 TGTGCCAGCAGCTTTTCAGGGGTTCAGGGCCCTTATCAGCCCCAGCATTTT CASSFSGVQGPYQPQHF
17 TRBJ2-2 NA TRBD1 TRBV18 TGTGCCAGCTCACGCTTACAGGGGTCGGCGAACACCGGGGAGCTGTTTTTT CASSRLQGSANTGELFF
14 TRBJ2-6 NA NA TRBV7-9 TGTGCCAGCAGCAGGGAGTCTGGGGCCAACGTCCTGACTTTC CASSRESGANVLTF
14 TRBJ2-5 once TRBD2 TRBV28 TGTGCCAGCAGCCTGGTGGGGGGGAAAGAGACCCAGTACTTC CASSLVGGKETQYF
15 TRBJ2-5 NA NA TRBV7-6 TGTGCCAGCAGCGGAGGGCCCTCAGGCCAAGAGACCCAGTACTTC CASSGGPSGQETQYF
11 TRBJ1-3 NA NA TRBV20-1 TGCAGTGCCAACCCTGGAAACACCATATATTTT CSANPGNTIYF
14 TRBJ1-2 NA NA TRBV5-4 TGTGCCAGCAGCTTGGCCCGGCAGAACTATGGCTACACCTTC CASSLARQNYGYTF
14 TRBJ1-4 NA NA TRBV6-1 TGTGCCAGCGTGTATAGGGGCCTTGAGGAAAAACTGTTTTTT CASVYRGLEEKLFF
14 TRBJ1-3 NA NA TRBV7-2 TGTGCCAGCAGCTTGGGGATATCTGGAAACACCATATATTTT CASSLGISGNTIYF
14 TRBJ1-2 NA TRBD1 TRBV10-2 TGCGCCAGCAGTGAGTCAGGGGGCGCGATTGGCTACACCTTC CASSESGGAIGYTF
14 TRBJ2-2 once NA TRBV2 TGTGCCAGCAAGGGAGGAGGGGTCACCGGGGAGCTGTTTTTT CASKGGGVTGELFF
13 TRBJ1-4 NA NA TRBV15 TGTGCCACCAGCAGACCTATTGCCGAAAAACTGTTTTTT CATSRPIAEKLFF
15 TRBJ2-3 NA NA TRBV11-3 TGTGCCAGCAGCTTATCCAGGGGGGGCACAGATACGCAGTATTTT CASSLSRGGTDTQYF
18 TRBJ2-6 NA NA TRBV11-2 TGTGCCAGCAGCTCCCTGGGGGGACCCAGCTCTGGGGCCAACGTCCTGACTTTC CASSSLGGPSSGANVLTF
14 TRBJ1-2 NA NA TRBV28 TGTGCCAGCAGTTTTGGCGCCGATTCATATGGCTACACCTTC CASSFGADSYGYTF
15 TRBJ2-4 NA TRBD2 TRBV7-3 TGTGCCAGCAGCCCCGGGGGGATAGCCAAAAACATTCAGTACTTC CASSPGGIAKNIQYF
15 TRBJ2-7 once NA TRBV6-5 TGTGCCAGCAGTTACCTCCGGGACTCGACCTACGAGCAGTACTTC CASSYLRDSTYEQYF
14 TRBJ1-2 NA NA TRBV6-1 TGTGCCAGCAGGACAGCAGGGTTTCTTTATGGCTACACCTTC CASRTAGFLYGYTF
16 TRBJ2-1 NA NA TRBV9 TGTGCCAGCAGCGCCGTGGGCGGCGGCTCCTACAATGAGCAGTTCTTC CASSAVGGGSYNEQFF
11 TRBJ2-3 NA NA TRBV2 TGTGCCAGTAAATTTGGAGATACGCAGTATTTT CASKFGDTQYF
15 TRBJ2-1 NA NA TRBV5-1 TGCGCCAGCAGCTTGCACTCCCCAGGGGACAATGAGCAGTTCTTC CASSLHSPGDNEQFF
14 TRBJ1-6 NA NA TRBV19 TGTGCCAGCAATACAGGGTACAGTAATTCACCCCTCCACTTT CASNTGYSNSPLHF